Shown below are 30 T cell receptor beta chains from a single sample sequenced in a study of blood T cell repertoires in COVID-19. TCRdb keeps only in-frame clones here, not all; method: immunoSEQ multiplex PCR. The top ten hold 3% of the sample, which has 250,000 to 350,000 clones, approximately 90% seen once. Sequencing was carried out using peripheral blood. These TCRs come from a woman aged 30 to 39 with active or convalescent COVID-19.

V usage is TRBV6-1 and J usage is TRBJ1-6, with 7 positions matching TRBD1. This CDR3 has 15 residues. CDR1 MNHNS and CDR2 SASEGT come from the germline V gene. The V segment lost 2 bases and the J segment 9 bases; nucleotides outside the gene matches: 7. The CDR3 nucleotides are TGTGCCAGCAGTGAAATTTCAGGGGGAGGTTCACCCCTCCACTTT. Translation: CASSEISGGGSPLHF.

This chain joins TRBV5-1 and TRBJ2-7, with D tentatively TRBD2 (5 bases). In germline, CDR1 is SGHRS, CDR2 YFSETQ. The CDR3 length is 14 residues. V was cut by 1 base and J by 2 bases, with 10 bases left in between. In nucleotides, the CDR3 is TGCGCCAGCAGCTTGCCGGGGAGAGCCTACGAGCAGTACTTC. Translated, it gives CASSLPGRAYEQYF. Variable domain in full (rest from reference TRBV5-1 and TRBJ2-7): KAGVTQTPRYLIKTRGQQVTLSCSPISGHRSVSWYQQTPGQGLQFLFEYFSETQRNKGNFPGRFSGRQFSNSRSEMNVSTLELGDSALYLCASSLPGRAYEQYFGPGTRLTVT.

This clone turned up a few times. The chain is built from TRBV19 and TRBJ1-4, with D perhaps TRBD1 (6 bases). V lost 0 bases to trimming and J lost 8 bases, with 16 bases between them. The CDR3 is 16 residues long. CDR1 is LNHDA and CDR2 is SQIVND in the germline V gene (reference sequence). CDR3 protein: CASSIDSGVSGEKLFF. Here the CDR3 DNA reads TGTGCCAGTAGTATAGATTCAGGGGTTTCTGGAGAAAAACTGTTTTTT. Full variable domain (remainder filled in from reference TRBV19 and TRBJ1-4): DGGITQSPKYLFRKEGQNVTLSCEQNLNHDAMYWYRQDPGQGLRLIYYSQIVNDFQKGDIAEGYSVSREKKESFPLTVTSAQKNPTAFYLCASSIDSGVSGEKLFFGSGTQLSVL.

This sequence joins TRBV19 and TRBJ1-5, with TRBD1 matching 11 bases. The CDR3 contains 13 residues. J was trimmed by 9 bases and V by 6 bases; bases with no gene match: 4. Germline lookup yields CDR1 LNHDA and CDR2 SQIVND (reference sequence). CDR3 residues: CASSRDRGRPQHF. The CDR3 DNA sequence: TGTGCCAGTAGCAGGGACAGGGGGAGGCCCCAGCATTTT.

The chain has TRBV11-2 and TRBJ1-2; the D gene is possibly TRBD1 (5 bases). Germline V gene sequence: CDR1 SGHAT, CDR2 FQNNGV. This CDR3 has 14 amino acids. The germline V and J ends were trimmed by 2 bases and 6 bases, with 13 bases remaining between them. CDR3 coding DNA: TGTGCCAGCAGCTTATCCCAGGGATCCAATGGCTACACCTTC. This translates into CASSLSQGSNGYTF.

The chain uses TRBV5-4 and TRBJ2-1, with 7 bases matching TRBD1. Trimming cost V 2 bases and J 6 bases; bases outside gene matches: 8. Per germline, CDR1 SGHNT and CDR2 YYREEE (reference sequence). The CDR3 totals 15 residues. As DNA, the CDR3 is TGTGCCAGCAGCTTCTCCCCCGCAGGGGGCAATGAGCAGTTCTTC. It codes for CASSFSPAGGNEQFF. The full variable domain, completed using reference TRBV5-4 and TRBJ2-1, is ETGVTQSPTHLIKTRGQQVTLRCSSQSGHNTVSWYQQALGQGPQFIFQYYREEENGRGNFPPRFSGLQFPNYSSELNVNALELDDSALYLCASSFSPAGGNEQFFGPGTRLTVL.

The genes are TRBV3-1 (or the pseudogene TRBV3-2) and TRBJ2-7, with TRBD2 matching over 14 bases. CDR3 size: 15 residues. CDR1 and CDR2 from the germline V gene are LGHDT and YNNKEL (reference sequence). V was clipped by 7 bases and J by 1 base; unmatched bases: 3. The CDR3 DNA reads as TGTGCCAGCACCCGGACTAGCGGGGGGTCCTACGAGCAGTACTTC. This codes for CASTRTSGGSYEQYF.

This clone showed up just a few times. This chain connects TRBV29-1 to TRBJ2-7, with TRBD1 identical over 7 bases. The CDR3 is made up of 14 amino acids. The germline V gene has CDR1 SQVTM and CDR2 ANQGSEA. V shed 4 bases, J shed 0 bases, and the junction held 6 bases outside the gene matches. The CDR3 here is CSVGPGGSSYEQYF. CDR3 sequence (DNA): TGCAGCGTTGGCCCAGGGGGAAGCTCCTACGAGCAGTACTTC.

This sequence joins TRBV30 and TRBJ2-7, with TRBD2 identical over 8 bases. J gave up 2 bases and V 8 bases, and 14 bases lay outside the gene matches. This CDR3 has 15 amino acids. Germline-derived CDR1 and CDR2 are GTSNPN and SVGIG (reference sequence). As DNA, the CDR3 is TGTGCCGCCGCCGGGGGGGGCGCGCCTACCTACGAGCAGTACTTC. Protein product: CAAAGGGAPTYEQYF.

The rearrangement joins TRBV30 to TRBJ2-5, with 13 bases matching TRBD2. Germline V CDR1 and CDR2: GTSNPN, SVGIG (reference sequence). V shed 3 bases and J 2 bases; nucleotides not matched to a gene: 3. There are 15 residues in the CDR3. The CDR3 DNA is TGTGCCTGGAGCACGGGACTAGCGGGACAAGAGACCCAGTACTTC. Residues: CAWSTGLAGQETQYF.

This clone was counted only a few times. J is TRBJ1-2 and V is TRBV12-2; the DNA was not compared with TRBD1, the D call given in the table. TRBV12-2 is described as a pseudogene. This CDR3 is built from 15 residues. CDR3 in amino acids: CASRLVVGTNYGYTF. The CDR3 DNA reads as TGTGCAAGTCGCTTAGTAGTGGGCACAAACTATGGCTACACCTTC.

The rearrangement joins TRBV29-1 to TRBJ2-7; 8 nucleotides align to TRBD2. This CDR3 comprises 14 residues. Looked up from germline, CDR1 is SQVTM and CDR2 is ANQGSEA. V lost 4 bases and J lost 6; bases outside the gene matches: 11. The CDR3 here is CSVAPRSGSSEQYF. In nucleotides, the CDR3 is TGCAGCGTTGCCCCAAGGAGCGGGAGTTCCGAGCAGTACTTC.

The chain joins TRBV19 to TRBJ2-2; the D gene is possibly TRBD1 (5 bases). The V and J ends lost 1 base and 4 bases respectively, with 10 bases between them. The CDR3 length is 15 residues. Germline CDR1 is LNHDA and CDR2 is SQIVND (reference sequence). The CDR3 region has the DNA TGTGCCAGTAGTATAGTAGACAGAGTCACCGGGGAGCTGTTTTTT. Encoded protein: CASSIVDRVTGELFF. Variable domain in full (rest from reference TRBV19 and TRBJ2-2): DGGITQSPKYLFRKEGQNVTLSCEQNLNHDAMYWYRQDPGQGLRLIYYSQIVNDFQKGDIAEGYSVSREKKESFPLTVTSAQKNPTAFYLCASSIVDRVTGELFFGEGSRLTVL.

The chain has TRBV7-2 and TRBJ2-3, with TRBD1 matching over 8 bases. Germline CDR1 SGHTA, CDR2 FQGNSA. The CDR3 runs 15 residues. With 5 bases clipped from V and 1 base from J, the junction kept 5 bases outside the gene matches. The CDR3 loop is CASSGRTGRTDTQYF. CDR3 DNA sequence: TGTGCCAGCAGCGGCCGGACAGGGCGCACAGATACGCAGTATTTT.

V and J are TRBV11-3 and TRBJ1-2; D is possibly TRBD1 (6 bases). The CDR3 length is 17 residues. Germline CDR1 SGHNT, CDR2 YENEEA. V dropped 1 base and J dropped 4 bases, with 19 bases sitting between them. CDR3 in amino acids: CASSLVKHRDVIYGYTF. The CDR3 bases are TGTGCCAGCAGCTTAGTAAAGCACAGGGACGTGATCTATGGCTACACCTTC.

The gene calls are TRBV3-1 (or the pseudogene TRBV3-2) and TRBJ1-1; TRBD1 matches at 9 bases. Germline assignment: CDR1 LGHDT and CDR2 YNNKEL (reference sequence). This CDR3 is 15 amino acids long. J lost 3 bases, V lost 1 base, and 3 bases had no gene match. The CDR3 sequence: CASSQAWDRDTEAFF. DNA of the CDR3: TGTGCCAGCAGCCAAGCATGGGACAGGGACACTGAAGCTTTCTTT.

J is TRBJ1-1 and V is TRBV7-9; no firm D call. From germline, CDR1 is SEHNR and CDR2 FQNEAQ (reference sequence). V was cut by 1 base and J by 9 bases, with 9 bases left in between. The CDR3 extends over 12 amino acids. CDR3 sequence (DNA): TGTGCCAGCAGCTTAGGTAATCTTAAAGCTTTCTTT. This gives the protein CASSLGNLKAFF.

The CDR3 loop reads CAWSSGGLNEQFF. CDR3 DNA: TGTGCCTGGTCTAGCGGGGGGCTTAATGAGCAGTTCTTC. This sequence joins TRBV30 and TRBJ2-1; 11 nucleotides line up with TRBD2. V lost 5 bases and J lost 7; bases outside the gene matches: 4. This CDR3 is built from 13 residues. CDR1 and CDR2 (germline): GTSNPN, SVGIG (reference sequence). Full variable domain (rest looked up from reference TRBV30 and TRBJ2-1): SQTIHQWPATLVQPVGSPLSLECTVEGTSNPNLYWYRQAAGRGLQLLFYSVGIGQISSEVPQNLSASRPQDRQFILSSKKLLLSDSGFYLCAWSSGGLNEQFFGPGTRLTVL.

The rearrangement uses TRBV11-2 and TRBJ1-2, with D unclear. The CDR3 is 11 residues long. CDR1 and CDR2 from the germline V gene are SGHAT and FQNNGV. The V and J ends lost 4 bases and 4 bases respectively, with 4 bases between them. CDR3 region: CASSSVYGYTF. The CDR3 nucleotides are TGTGCCAGCAGCTCGGTCTATGGCTACACCTTC.

This chain connects TRBV19 to TRBJ1-5; 7 bases are shared with TRBD1. Trimming took 7 bases from V and 9 from J; bases not matched to a gene: 9. Germline-derived CDR1 and CDR2 are LNHDA and SQIVND (reference sequence). The CDR3 contains 13 residues. CDR3 DNA sequence: TGTGCCAGTACGACAGGGCCCATGTCGCCCCAGCATTTT. It specifies CASTTGPMSPQHF.

This chain connects TRBV5-4 to TRBJ1-1; TRBD1 is a possible D gene (5 bases). The germline V gene encodes CDR1 SGHNT and CDR2 YYREEE (reference sequence). Trimming took off 0 bases at V and 1 base at J, with 10 bases between the two ends. The CDR3 is made up of 15 amino acids. CDR3 coding DNA: TGTGCCAGCAGCTTGGGCTTCGGGGGGAACACTGAAGCTTTCTTT. Its protein is CASSLGFGGNTEAFF.

The chain carries TRBV18 and TRBJ2-7; D unresolved. Germline V gives CDR1 KGHSH, CDR2 LQKENI. Trimming shortened V by 3 bases and J by 2 bases, and 8 bases separated the two germline ends. The CDR3 length is 13 residues. Written as DNA, the CDR3 is TGTGCCAGCTCACCGGCTGAAGCCTACGAGCAGTACTTC. Its protein is CASSPAEAYEQYF.

This clone has only a few counts. The rearrangement joins TRBV7-8 to TRBJ1-2; D not resolved. Trimming pared 3 bases from V and 1 base from J, leaving 6 bases between. The CDR3 covers 13 residues. Germline V gene sequence: CDR1 SGHVS, CDR2 FQNEAQ. CDR3: CASSFRSNYGYTF. The CDR3 DNA is TGTGCCAGCAGCTTTAGGAGTAACTATGGCTACACCTTC.

The chain combines TRBV7-9 with TRBJ1-1; D not certain. Between the trimmed V and J ends, which lost 5 bases and 1 base, there was a span of 11 bases. CDR3 length equals 14 residues. The V gene's germline CDR1 is SEHNR and CDR2 FQNEAQ (reference sequence). CDR3 nucleotide sequence: TGTGCCAGCAGCCTCCCTACAGAGAACACTGAAGCTTTCTTT. Residues: CASSLPTENTEAFF.

This clone was detected once. The chain links TRBV7-3 to TRBJ1-2; the match to TRBD1 covers 10 bases. The germline CDR1 and CDR2 sequences are SGHTA and FQGTGA. After removal of 5 bases from V and 9 bases from J, the junction contained 6 bases not matched to a gene. This CDR3 has 13 residues. CDR3 bases: TGTGCCAGCAGCCCCGGACAGGGGGGAAGCTACACCTTC. Protein: CASSPGQGGSYTF.

The V gene is TRBV2, the J gene TRBJ2-7; 13 bases are shared with TRBD2. CDR1 is SNHLY and CDR2 is FYNNEI in the germline V gene. The V and J ends lost 4 bases and 4 bases, in that order; junction bases with no gene match: 10. CDR3 length equals 17 residues. The CDR3 sequence: CASSASRTSGGRYEQYF. The DNA for the CDR3 is TGTGCCAGCAGTGCCAGTAGGACTAGCGGGGGTCGGTACGAGCAGTACTTC.

V is TRBV7-2 and J is TRBJ1-1, with D possibly TRBD1 on 5 matching bases. CDR1 is SGHTA, CDR2 FQGNSA, per germline. V lost 6 bases to trimming and J lost 3 bases, with 11 bases between them. The CDR3 runs 13 residues. CDR3 coding DNA: TGTGCCAGCAGTCCAGGGAGGTACACTGAAGCTTTCTTT. Its translation is CASSPGRYTEAFF.

This chain uses TRBV7-2 with TRBJ2-1; D not resolved. The V end was cut by 2 bases, the J end by 9 bases, with 5 bases between. Looked up from germline, CDR1 is SGHTA and CDR2 is FQGNSA. CDR3 length equals 11 residues. The CDR3 nucleotides are TGTGCCAGCAGCTTATCTGTTGAGCAGTTCTTC. Translating gives CASSLSVEQFF.

CDR3 sequence: CASSLFPKPNTEAFF. The DNA for the CDR3 is TGCGCCAGCAGCTTGTTTCCCAAGCCGAACACTGAAGCTTTCTTT. The chain has TRBV5-1 and TRBJ1-1, with D unclear. CDR1 is SGHRS and CDR2 is YFSETQ in the germline V gene. This CDR3 is 15 amino acids long. Trimming pared 1 base from V and 1 base from J, leaving 11 bases between.

This clone was detected once. This chain links TRBV6-6 with TRBJ2-7; 7 positions match TRBD2. J gave up 3 bases and V 6 bases, and 11 bases lay outside the gene matches. The CDR3 is 15 residues long. Per the germline V gene, CDR1 is MNHNY and CDR2 is SVGAGI (reference sequence). CDR3 bases: TGTGCCAGCAGACTGAGCGGGGAGGCCCTCTACGAGCAGTACTTC. Protein sequence: CASRLSGEALYEQYF.